A selection of T cell receptor beta chains follows, all from one sample in a study of response to subunit inactivated influenza vaccine. TCRdb independently ran MiXCR on the RT-PCR reads; one entry per CDR3 protein. The sample holds approximately 700,000 distinct CDR3 sequences, around 13% seen once. This specimen consisted of PBMCs from blood, obtained around 14 days before vaccination. These receptors originate from a man aged 45-60 years who received an inactivated influenza vaccine. Each CDR3 is given with its conserved first and last residue. D genes are given only for firm matches. Size values are once, few and many counts, or a class for expanded clones, and some rows have none.

abundance,j_gene,d_gene,v_gene,CDR3nt,CDR3aa
medium-sized,TRBJ1-5,TRBD1,TRBV7-8,TGTGCCAGCAGCTTAGTCGCAGGGGGCCCCGGTCAGCCCCAGCATTTT,CASSLVAGGPGQPQHF
many,TRBJ2-5,TRBD2,TRBV7-9,TGTGCCAGCAGCACAACTAGCGGGGGATTCCAAGAGACCCAGTACTTC,CASSTTSGGFQETQYF
NA,TRBJ2-3,TRBD2,TRBV20-1,TGCAGTGCCCAACTAGCGGGAGGGACAGATACGCAGTATTTT,CSAQLAGGTDTQYF
NA,TRBJ2-3,TRBD2,TRBV5-1,TGCGCCAGCAGCTTGGGGACAACTAGCGGGACAGATACGCAGTATTTT,CASSLGTTSGTDTQYF
few,TRBJ2-1,NA,TRBV18,TGTGCCAGCTCACGGGGAGACAACCCCTCCTACAATGAGCAGTTCTTC,CASSRGDNPSYNEQFF
few,TRBJ2-1,NA,TRBV12-3/TRBV12-4,TGTGCCAGCATATGGGCGGGGCTCGGTGCAAATGAGCAGTTCTTC,CASIWAGLGANEQFF
few,TRBJ2-7,NA,TRBV20-1,TGCAGTGCTAGCGGGATGAGCTCCTACGAGCAGTACTTC,CSASGMSSYEQYF
few,TRBJ2-1,NA,TRBV20-1,TGCAGTGCTGTCCGCAATGAGCAGTTCTTC,CSAVRNEQFF
NA,TRBJ2-7,TRBD1,TRBV6-1,TGTGCCAGCAGTGCACCGGGACAGGGCTCCTACGAGCAGTACTTC,CASSAPGQGSYEQYF
once,TRBJ2-2,NA,TRBV10-3,TGTGCCATCTATACAGGTGTCTCCGAGGAGCTGTTTTTT,CAIYTGVSEELFF
many,TRBJ2-2,NA,TRBV7-2,TGTGCCAGCAGCTTAGTCGGCGGGGAGCTGTTTTTT,CASSLVGGELFF
NA,TRBJ2-5,TRBD1,TRBV27,TGTGCCAGCAGTTGGGACAGGGGGCGGGAGACCCAGTACTTC,CASSWDRGRETQYF
few,TRBJ2-3,TRBD2,TRBV13,TGTGCCAGCAGCTTAGTAGCGGGAGGCATCGTGGTTGCAGATACGCAGTATTTT,CASSLVAGGIVVADTQYF
NA,TRBJ2-3,TRBD2,TRBV29-1,TGCAGCGTCCCGACTAGCGGGGGGGCCGGGGATACGCAGTATTTT,CSVPTSGGAGDTQYF
once,TRBJ2-6,NA,TRBV5-1,TGCGCCAGCAGCGGAAGGACAGCGCAGCGCTCTGGGGCCAACGTCCTGACTTTC,CASSGRTAQRSGANVLTF
many,TRBJ2-2,NA,TRBV12-3/TRBV12-4,TGTGCCAGCAGTTGGGGCCGTCACACCGGGGAGCTGTTTTTT,CASSWGRHTGELFF
NA,TRBJ2-7,NA,TRBV28,TGTGCCAGCAGTTTAGGGCAGGGGTCACCTTACTTC,CASSLGQGSPYF
few,TRBJ2-3,TRBD1,TRBV4-2,TGTGCCAGCAGCCAAGTTAGTTGGACAGGGGAGAGCACAGATACGCAGTATTTT,CASSQVSWTGESTDTQYF
few,TRBJ2-7,TRBD2,TRBV20-1,TGCAGTGCTAGAGACCGGACTAGCGGGAGGTCTAGCTCCTACGAGCAGTACTTC,CSARDRTSGRSSSYEQYF
NA,TRBJ2-5,NA,TRBV6-5,TGTGCCAGCAGTTACATAAGGCAGGGAGAGACCCAGTACTTC,CASSYIRQGETQYF
NA,TRBJ2-7,NA,TRBV9,TGTGCCAGCAGCGTAGGACCCACGCGCAACTACGAGCAGTACTTC,CASSVGPTRNYEQYF
few,TRBJ2-3,TRBD2,TRBV20-1,TGCAGTGCTGGGGGGCTAGCGGGAGTTTCAGATACGCAGTATTTT,CSAGGLAGVSDTQYF
NA,TRBJ2-1,TRBD2,TRBV6-2/TRBV6-3,TGTGCCAGCAGAACGGCGGTACTAGCGGGAGGCCAGGTCTACAATGAGCAGTTCTTC,CASRTAVLAGGQVYNEQFF
few,TRBJ1-1,NA,TRBV4-1,TGCGCCAGCAGCCAAGCAGAGTACACTGAAGCTTTCTTT,CASSQAEYTEAFF
NA,TRBJ2-7,NA,TRBV29-1,TGCAGCGGACTGACAAGTTCCTACGAGCAGTACTTC,CSGLTSSYEQYF
NA,TRBJ1-4,NA,TRBV18,TGTGCCAGCTCACCACCGTCGCCGACGGGTGAAAAACTGTTTTTT,CASSPPSPTGEKLFF
NA,TRBJ1-2,NA,TRBV10-3,TGTGCCATCAGTGAGTCTGGCAGGGATAATGGCTACACCTTC,CAISESGRDNGYTF
NA,TRBJ1-1,TRBD1,TRBV5-1,TGCGCCAGCAGCTTGGGATGGTCAGGGGGTCGAGACACTGAAGCTTTCTTT,CASSLGWSGGRDTEAFF
NA,TRBJ2-1,TRBD2,TRBV5-1,TGCGCCAGCAGCCCACGGACTAGCTATGAGCAGTTCTTC,CASSPRTSYEQFF
NA,TRBJ2-3,TRBD2,TRBV27,TGTGCCAGCAGTTTATCGATTGGGGCGGGGGGGGACATAACAGATACGCAGTATTTT,CASSLSIGAGGDITDTQYF
NA,TRBJ2-1,TRBD2,TRBV7-8,TGTGCCAGCAGCCCAGGACTAGCGGGAGTTCGGTTCTTC,CASSPGLAGVRFF
NA,TRBJ2-7,NA,TRBV3-1,TGTGCCAGCAGCCAAGAGTGGCTTTACGAGCAGTACTTC,CASSQEWLYEQYF
few,TRBJ2-2,TRBD2,TRBV4-3,TGCGCCAGCAGCCAAGATCTCCCGACTAGCGGGAGGGTCGGGGAGCTGTTTTTT,CASSQDLPTSGRVGELFF
few,TRBJ2-7,NA,TRBV27,TGTGCCAGCAGTTACAGCCTAGGGGCCTACGAGCAGTACTTC,CASSYSLGAYEQYF
few,TRBJ1-6,NA,TRBV12-3/TRBV12-4,TGTGCCAGCAGTTTAGCAAGCTCCTATAATTCACCCCTCCACTTT,CASSLASSYNSPLHF
NA,TRBJ2-4,NA,TRBV5-1,TGCGCCAGCAGCTTGGAAGGGGTCAAAAACATTCAGTACTTC,CASSLEGVKNIQYF
NA,TRBJ1-2,TRBD1,TRBV12-3/TRBV12-4,TGTGCCATTGAGAGGGACCCGGGACAGAACTATGGCTACACCTTC,CAIERDPGQNYGYTF
many,TRBJ2-1,NA,TRBV20-1,TGCAGTGCTAGAGATTTGGGCGGATTTGGATTCTTC,CSARDLGGFGFF
NA,TRBJ2-1,TRBD2,TRBV25-1,TGTGCCAGCAGTGAATCGGGGACTAGCGGGAGGAATGAGCAGTTCTTC,CASSESGTSGRNEQFF
few,TRBJ2-3,TRBD2,TRBV15,TGTGCCACCAGCAGACGAGGACGGGGGGGAGCAGATACGCAGTATTTT,CATSRRGRGGADTQYF